Below, one T cell receptor beta chain is given with its context. The antigen remains undetermined. The sample originates from a study of T cells in localized non-small cell lung cancer. Overall study results and limits: Because sequencing included only one region (of the tumor), heterogeneity remains possible. Median detection of top 100 tumor clones in adjacent lung was around 60 clones. Adjacent uninvolved lung had the highest clonality, suggesting focused antigen responses.

The table came from immunoSEQ multiplex PCR; TCRdb's copy has only in-frame clones and leaves some out. The profile shows about 79,000 clones, more than 75% of them singletons. This CDR3 has 11 residues. V lost 10 bases to trimming and J lost 6 bases, with 10 bases between them. CDR1 is ENHRY and CDR2 is SYGVKD in the germline V gene. This specimen was peripheral blood, taken before any cancer treatment. This chain uses TRBV10-3 with TRBJ2-1, with D perhaps matching TRBD2 (6 bases). This TCR came from a woman aged 40 to 75 with stage I squamous cell lung carcinoma. DNA for the CDR3: TGTGCCAGCTGGGACTCCAATGAGCAGTTCTTC. Amino acid sequence: CASWDSNEQFF.